The entry below describes one T cell receptor (beta chain). Its antigen remains unidentified. In germline, CDR1 is SGHTS, CDR2 YDEGEE. Deletions cut 2 bases from V and 0 bases from J, with 12 bases between. This CDR3 comprises 17 residues. The data belong to a study of cytomegalovirus exposure and HLA in healthy donors. General study points: When the data were analyzed later, several of the most significant clusters appeared to be linked to common viral pathogens. There was a cluster of highly shared sequence variants that was likely a sequencing artifact. HLA alleles were associated with some 17,000 TCR beta sequences in a later analysis at 0.05 false discovery rate. A missense variant in DCLRE1C was later tied to TCR beta V- and J-gene trimming.

13 Jbeta primers and 60 Vbeta primers were used for the PCR. Here immunoSEQ multiplex PCR was the method, and the copy in TCRdb shows in-frame clones only, minus some. This sample has about 130,000 clones, with roughly 73% found just once. Sequencing was performed on PBMCs. The chain recombines TRBV5-8 with TRBJ1-6; maybe TRBD1 (5 bases). The sequence derives from a man in his 60s in good health and CMV-seropositive. CDR3 nucleotides: TGTGCCAGCAGCTTCTGGGGACTCCGCTCCTATAATTCACCCCTCCACTTT. Its translation: CASSFWGLRSYNSPLHF. Drawing the rest from reference TRBV5-8 and TRBJ1-6, the complete variable domain is EAGVTQSPTHLIKTRGQQATLRCSPISGHTSVYWYQQALGLGLQFLLWYDEGEERNRGNFPPRFSGRQFPNYSSELNVNALELEDSALYLCASSFWGLRSYNSPLHFGNGTRLTVT.